This record covers a single TCR beta chain. Antigen unknown. Use of 60 Vbeta and 13 Jbeta primers characterized the PCR. The repertoire was sequenced with immunoSEQ multiplex PCR; TCRdb's copy has only in-frame clones and lacks some. The sample has approximately 190,000 clones; about 85% are singletons. The data are from a study of cytomegalovirus exposure and HLA in healthy donors. The study's findings and limits: Researchers reported in a later analysis that a missense DCLRE1C variant was tied to TCR beta V- and J-gene trimming. The only immune exposure information that was available was CMV serostatus. Specificity of a few CMV-associated chains for CMV antigens was verified in vitro.

The origin of this receptor is a man aged 45 to 65 in good health and CMV-seronegative. Sequenced input: PBMCs.

The CDR3 here is CAWSPQSFNTEAFF. CDR3 DNA: TGTGCCTGGAGCCCACAGAGTTTCAACACTGAAGCTTTCTTT. The chain has TRBV30 and TRBJ1-1; D gene uncertain. Germline V gene data show CDR1 as GTSNPN and CDR2 as SVGIG (reference sequence). The CDR3 is 14 amino acids. V dropped 3 bases and J dropped 2 bases, with 13 bases sitting between them.